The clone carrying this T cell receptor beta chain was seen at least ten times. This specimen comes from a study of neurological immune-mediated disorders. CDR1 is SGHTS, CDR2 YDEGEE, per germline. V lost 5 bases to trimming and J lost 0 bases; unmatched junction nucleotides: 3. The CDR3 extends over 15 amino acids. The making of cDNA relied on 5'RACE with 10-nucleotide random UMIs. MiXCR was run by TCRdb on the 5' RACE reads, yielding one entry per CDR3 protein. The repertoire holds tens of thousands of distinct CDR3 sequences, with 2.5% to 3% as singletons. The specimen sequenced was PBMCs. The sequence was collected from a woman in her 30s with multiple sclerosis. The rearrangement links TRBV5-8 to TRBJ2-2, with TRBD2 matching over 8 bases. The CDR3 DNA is TGTGCCAGCAGTCACGGGAGGGCGAACACCGGGGAGCTGTTTTTT. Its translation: CASSHGRANTGELFF.